This passage covers 17 T cell receptor beta chains from one sample sequenced in a study of blood T cell repertoires in COVID-19. Sequencing was performed with immunoSEQ multiplex PCR; in TCRdb, only in-frame clones are kept and a portion is missing. The sample has roughly 230,000 clones; around 90% are singletons. The specimen sequenced was peripheral blood. All receptors come from a man aged 25-40 years with COVID-19, enrolled during active disease.

V is TRBV5-1 and J is TRBJ2-1; 10 nucleotides line up with TRBD2. The CDR3 is 17 amino acids. V dropped 4 bases and J dropped 2; count of bases not matched to a gene: 9. Per germline, CDR1 SGHRS and CDR2 YFSETQ. The CDR3 nucleotides are TGCGCCAGCAGCCCCGATAGCGGGGGGAACCCCTACAATGAGCAGTTCTTC. The encoded protein is CASSPDSGGNPYNEQFF.

The chain recombines TRBV7-9 with TRBJ2-7; TRBD1 matches 7 bases. The CDR3 length is 13 residues. Germline V gene data show CDR1 as SEHNR and CDR2 as FQNEAQ (reference sequence). The junction had 6 bases not matched to a gene; V was cut back by 8 bases and J by 2 bases. CDR3 residues: CASGTGAAYEQYF. As DNA, the CDR3 is TGTGCCAGCGGAACAGGGGCGGCCTACGAGCAGTACTTC.

The rearrangement uses TRBV2 and TRBJ2-1; 8 nucleotides line up with TRBD2. V was pared by 4 bases and J by 15 bases, with 11 bases of the junction left unmatched. CDR1 is SNHLY and CDR2 is FYNNEI in the germline V gene. CDR3 size: 13 residues. CDR3 loop: CASSVGSGGEWFF. The DNA for the CDR3 is TGTGCCAGCAGTGTCGGCAGCGGGGGAGAATGGTTCTTC.

The V and J genes are TRBV5-6 and TRBJ2-1, with TRBD2 identical over 11 bases. Trimming removed 4 bases from V and 10 bases from J; junction bases left unmatched: 10. Germline CDR1 SGHDT, CDR2 YYEEEE. CDR3 length: 15 amino acids. The CDR3 DNA is TGTGCCAGCAGCCCCTCGTTAGCGGGGGGGCGCGAGCAGTTCTTC. Translating gives CASSPSLAGGREQFF. Drawing the rest from reference TRBV5-6 and TRBJ2-1, the complete variable domain is DAGVTQSPTHLIKTRGQQVTLRCSPKSGHDTVSWYQQALGQGPQFIFQYYEEEERQRGNFPDRFSGHQFPNYSSELNVNALLLGDSALYLCASSPSLAGGREQFFGPGTRLTVL.

The chain employs TRBV6-5 and TRBJ1-2, with a tentative D call TRBD1 (5 bases). The V end was cut by 8 bases, the J end by 6 bases, with 13 bases between. The germline V gene encodes CDR1 MNHEY and CDR2 SVGAGI. The CDR3 runs 12 residues. Here the CDR3 DNA reads TGTGCCAGCCAGGACATGATAGATGGCTACACCTTC. It translates to CASQDMIDGYTF.

The chain's CDR3 is CASSPGRTGWVEQYF. The CDR3 nucleotides read TGCGCCAGCAGCCCCGGACGGACAGGGTGGGTCGAGCAGTACTTC. This chain joins TRBV5-1 and TRBJ2-7; 8 positions agree with TRBD1. After removal of 4 bases from V and 6 bases from J, the junction contained 12 bases not matched to a gene. Looked up from germline, CDR1 is SGHRS and CDR2 is YFSETQ. The CDR3 spans 15 residues.

The rearrangement links TRBV18 to TRBJ2-7, with TRBD2 identical over 7 bases. The CDR3 loop spans 15 amino acids. CDR1 KGHSH and CDR2 LQKENI come from the germline V gene. After removal of 5 bases from V and 1 base from J, the junction contained 8 bases not matched to a gene. The CDR3 loop reads CASSTTSFPSYEQYF. The CDR3 DNA is TGTGCCAGCTCAACGACTAGCTTCCCATCCTACGAGCAGTACTTC.

The chain is built from TRBV3-1 (or the pseudogene TRBV3-2) and TRBJ1-1, with a weak D call TRBD1 (5 bases). Germline-derived CDR1 and CDR2 are LGHDT and YNNKEL (reference sequence). This CDR3 has 14 residues. V was clipped by 1 base and J by 5 bases, with 11 bases between them. CDR3 DNA: TGTGCCAGCAGCCAAGGGGTCAGGGATACTGAAGCTTTCTTT. Its protein is CASSQGVRDTEAFF.

The chain links TRBV2 to TRBJ2-3, with TRBD2 matching over 8 bases. The V gene's germline CDR1 is SNHLY and CDR2 FYNNEI. Germline trimming cut 6 bases from V and 0 bases from J; bases unmatched to any gene: 11. The CDR3 runs 17 residues. The CDR3 reads CASRRGMRGVSTDTQYF. The CDR3 nucleotides are TGTGCCAGCAGGCGGGGGATGCGGGGGGTTAGCACAGATACGCAGTATTTT.

The V call is TRBV5-5, the J call TRBJ2-7, with D perhaps TRBD1 (6 bases). The CDR3 totals 17 residues. V was trimmed by 1 base and J by 5 bases, leaving 22 bases between them. In germline, CDR1 is SGHKS, CDR2 YYEKEE (reference sequence). The DNA of the CDR3 is TGTGCCAGCAGCTTGTATTGGTCGACAGGTCCGTTTGACGAGCAGTACTTC. It is translated as CASSLYWSTGPFDEQYF.

This clone was seen a single time. The V and J genes are TRBV5-1 and TRBJ2-3, with TRBD2 matching over 10 bases. CDR3 length equals 18 residues. The germline gives CDR1 SGHRS, CDR2 YFSETQ. J gave up 3 bases and V 3 bases, and 13 bases lay outside the gene matches. The DNA for the CDR3 is TGCGCCAGCAGCTCCTTCCTAGCGGGGGCACGAGGGACAGATACGCAGTATTTT. Its translation: CASSSFLAGARGTDTQYF.

This chain uses TRBV18 with TRBJ1-5, with TRBD1 matching 7 bases. Germline CDR1 and CDR2: KGHSH and LQKENI. Trimming removed 3 bases from V and 2 bases from J; junction bases left unmatched: 4. There are 15 residues in the CDR3. The chain's CDR3 is CASSPRQGGNQPQHF. The CDR3 DNA sequence: TGTGCCAGCTCACCCCGACAGGGCGGCAATCAGCCCCAGCATTTT.

This rearrangement joins TRBV11-2 to TRBJ1-1, with 7 bases identical to TRBD1. From germline, CDR1 is SGHAT and CDR2 FQNNGV. The CDR3 has 16 amino acids. V was clipped by 6 bases and J by 2 bases; unmatched bases: 12. The CDR3 DNA follows: TGTGCCAGCAGGCTTCGGCAGGGACAGCCTAACACTGAAGCTTTCTTT. It yields the protein CASRLRQGQPNTEAFF.

This chain connects TRBV6-5 to TRBJ2-3, with 8 bases identical to TRBD2. The CDR3 consists of 14 residues. Germline-derived CDR1 and CDR2 are MNHEY and SVGAGI. Unmatched junction bases numbered 4, after V lost 8 bases and J lost 0 bases. CDR3 loop: CASSIAGSTDTQYF. DNA for the CDR3: TGTGCCAGCTCCATAGCGGGGAGCACAGATACGCAGTATTTT.

J is TRBJ2-1 and V is TRBV5-1, with 12 positions matching TRBD1. Germline V CDR1 and CDR2: SGHRS, YFSETQ. With V trimmed by 4 bases and J by 7 bases, 12 bases remained unmatched. The CDR3 has 17 amino acids. This CDR3 is CASSPGTGGYVGNEQFF. Written as DNA, the CDR3 is TGCGCCAGCAGCCCCGGGACAGGGGGCTATGTGGGGAATGAGCAGTTCTTC.

The chain couples TRBV7-9 to TRBJ1-6; 10 positions agree with TRBD1. CDR3 size: 18 residues. The junction had 8 bases not matched to a gene; V was cut back by 1 base and J by 5 bases. Germline lookup yields CDR1 SEHNR and CDR2 FQNEAQ (reference sequence). The CDR3 coding sequence is TGTGCCAGCAGCTTAGTCCGGGACAGGGGCCCAAATAATTCACCCCTCCACTTT. Encoded protein: CASSLVRDRGPNNSPLHF.

V is TRBV4-1 and J is TRBJ2-1, with TRBD2 matching over 8 bases. CDR3 length: 17 residues. V lost 3 bases and J lost 0; bases outside the gene matches: 7. Germline V gene sequence: CDR1 MGHRA, CDR2 YSYEKL. CDR3 nucleotide sequence: TGCGCCAGCAGCCAGAAACCAGCGGGGGACTCCTACAATGAGCAGTTCTTC. It codes for CASSQKPAGDSYNEQFF.